This TCR beta chain came from a study of post-analysis software for immune sequencing data. Study-wide context: Relapsing-remitting, secondary progressive and progressive-relapsing forms made up the multiple sclerosis disease courses. General study points: TRBV segments more frequent in patients than in controls numbered a few and included TRBV5-6, TRBV5-1 and TRBV20-1.

V lost 2 bases and J 2 bases, leaving 8 bases between the germline ends. This CDR3 comprises 13 residues. Germline V gives CDR1 DFQATT, CDR2 SNEGSKA (reference sequence). Turning to this clonotype: The antigen remains undetermined.

Tagging with unique molecular identifiers was a feature of the TCR beta cDNA libraries. TCRdb itself ran the PCR reads through MiXCR, one entry per CDR3 protein. The sample contains about 800,000 distinct CDR3 sequences, roughly 27% of which appear only once. The rearrangement joins TRBV20-1 to TRBJ2-3; maybe TRBD2 (5 bases). Sequencing was done on a sample of blood. This TCR was recovered from a girl aged 5-17 years with multiple sclerosis. CDR3 protein: CSARRTVTDTQYF. Written as DNA, the CDR3 is TGCAGTGCTAGACGGACTGTCACAGATACGCAGTATTTT.